This TCR beta chain was recovered during a study of identical twins. This clonotype appeared a few times. V was trimmed by 2 bases and J by 8 bases, leaving 15 bases between them. The CDR3 sequence is 14 residues long. Germline CDR1 reads MGHRA; CDR2 reads YSYEKL. Template switching supplied a universal primer site; unique molecular identifiers were carried on the cDNA. TCRdb used MiXCR to reprocess the 5' RACE reads, holding one entry per CDR3 protein. The repertoire consists of 500,000 to 550,000 distinct CDR3 sequences, with under 25% occurring once and the leading ten covering under 0.95%. The same sample was also used in a study of T cells expressing NK-cell markers. As reported in that work: Among eight sequenced donors, seven carried HCMV seropositivity while one was seronegative.

Sequenced sample: CD4+ T cells sorted from blood. This clonotype originated in a woman aged 18-30 years in good health. The J gene is TRBJ1-2, the V gene TRBV4-1, with D tentatively TRBD1 (6 bases). CDR3 loop: CASSQLQGIDGYTF. As DNA, the CDR3 is TGCGCCAGCAGCCAATTACAGGGTATTGACGGCTACACCTTC.